This T cell receptor beta chain derives from a study of cytomegalovirus exposure and HLA in healthy donors. Germline CDR1 reads SEHNR; CDR2 reads FQNEAQ (reference sequence). V was clipped by 5 bases and J by 4 bases; unmatched bases: 4. The CDR3 extends over 14 amino acids. The data were produced by immunoSEQ multiplex PCR, yet TCRdb's version contains in-frame clones alone and is incomplete. Here the sample spans about 280,000 clones, roughly 85% being singletons. Regarding the study as a whole: Most TCR sequences proved rare, with some public TCRs found in many donors. Subsequent analysis showed first-cohort TCR clusters tending to co-occur in approximately 120 validation repertoires.

As to this clone: Its antigen is not known.

This receptor was obtained from a woman between 18 and 29 years old in good health and CMV-seronegative. This chain uses TRBV7-9 with TRBJ1-5; 8 nucleotides line up with TRBD1. Material: PBMCs. CDR3 protein: CASSMGTGNQPQHF. The CDR3 DNA sequence: TGTGCCAGCAGCATGGGGACAGGAAATCAGCCCCAGCATTTT.